Listed below are T cell receptor beta chains from one sample, sequenced in a study of blood T cells in healthy people across ages. In TCRdb, the 5' RACE reads were re-called with MiXCR into one record per CDR3 protein. The sample shows 1.6 million or so distinct CDR3 sequences, 30% to 40% of them seen only once. Sequences were obtained from blood. Receptors were obtained from a woman aged 25 to 45 in good health. CDR3s include the opening cysteine and the closing phenylalanine or tryptophan. Each record gives: J gene, D gene, clone size, V gene, CDR3 length, CDR3 protein, CDR3 DNA. D genes are given only for firm matches. For some rows the clone size is stated as once, few or many, or as a class when expanded; others skip it.

j_call: TRBJ1-3; d_call: .; clone_size: .; v_call: TRBV30; cdr3_length: 14; cdr3_aa: CAWSDRVSGDTIYF; cdr3_nt: TGTGCCTGGAGTGATCGGGTCTCTGGAGACACCATATATTTT
j_call: TRBJ2-7; d_call: .; clone_size: once; v_call: TRBV20-1; cdr3_length: 13; cdr3_aa: CSARSQTGNEQYF; cdr3_nt: TGCAGTGCTAGGTCCCAGACAGGAAACGAGCAGTACTTC
j_call: TRBJ2-1; d_call: TRBD2; clone_size: .; v_call: TRBV18; cdr3_length: 16; cdr3_aa: CASSLGLAGFGNEQFF; cdr3_nt: TGTGCCAGCTCACTCGGACTAGCGGGGTTCGGCAATGAGCAGTTCTTC
j_call: TRBJ1-1; d_call: .; clone_size: once; v_call: TRBV18; cdr3_length: 13; cdr3_aa: CASSPRETTEAFF; cdr3_nt: TGTGCCAGCTCTCCAAGGGAAACCACTGAAGCTTTCTTT
j_call: TRBJ1-2; d_call: .; clone_size: few; v_call: TRBV20-1; cdr3_length: 14; cdr3_aa: CSAVRDSPNYGYTF; cdr3_nt: TGCAGTGCTGTAAGAGACAGCCCGAACTATGGCTACACCTTC
j_call: TRBJ2-1; d_call: .; clone_size: .; v_call: TRBV20-1; cdr3_length: 18; cdr3_aa: CSARLTGPPFSALDEQFF; cdr3_nt: TGCAGTGCTAGGCTGACGGGACCCCCCTTCTCTGCGCTCGATGAGCAGTTCTTC
j_call: TRBJ2-7; d_call: .; clone_size: .; v_call: TRBV6-1; cdr3_length: 12; cdr3_aa: CASWARPYEQYF; cdr3_nt: TGTGCCAGCTGGGCTAGACCCTACGAGCAGTACTTC
j_call: TRBJ2-7; d_call: .; clone_size: few; v_call: TRBV4-1; cdr3_length: 17; cdr3_aa: CASSLVPGTPGEYEQYF; cdr3_nt: TGCGCCAGCAGCCTCGTCCCCGGGACTCCGGGGGAGTACGAGCAGTACTTC
j_call: TRBJ2-7; d_call: .; clone_size: .; v_call: TRBV7-2; cdr3_length: 16; cdr3_aa: CASSLIGGVSYNEQYF; cdr3_nt: TGTGCCAGCAGCTTAATTGGGGGAGTATCCTACAATGAGCAGTACTTC
j_call: TRBJ2-2; d_call: TRBD1; clone_size: few; v_call: TRBV2; cdr3_length: 13; cdr3_aa: CATGDRGTGELFF; cdr3_nt: TGTGCCACAGGGGACAGGGGGACCGGGGAGCTGTTTTTT
j_call: TRBJ2-7; d_call: .; clone_size: few; v_call: TRBV28; cdr3_length: 12; cdr3_aa: CASTSEAYEQYF; cdr3_nt: TGTGCCAGCACGTCAGAGGCCTACGAGCAGTACTTC
j_call: TRBJ1-2; d_call: .; clone_size: .; v_call: TRBV29-1; cdr3_length: 10; cdr3_aa: CSDGGYGYTF; cdr3_nt: TGCAGCGACGGGGGATATGGCTACACCTTC
j_call: TRBJ2-2; d_call: TRBD2; clone_size: once; v_call: TRBV20-1; cdr3_length: 15; cdr3_aa: CSARVSAGVSGELFF; cdr3_nt: TGCAGTGCTAGAGTGTCAGCGGGAGTCTCCGGGGAGCTGTTTTTT
j_call: TRBJ2-3; d_call: TRBD2; clone_size: few; v_call: TRBV20-1; cdr3_length: 14; cdr3_aa: CSQGSGRPTDTQYF; cdr3_nt: TGCAGCCAGGGGAGCGGGAGGCCGACAGATACGCAGTATTTT
j_call: TRBJ2-1; d_call: .; clone_size: few; v_call: TRBV30; cdr3_length: 15; cdr3_aa: CAWTPMGGPRNEQFF; cdr3_nt: TGTGCCTGGACCCCCATGGGGGGCCCTCGCAATGAGCAGTTCTTC
j_call: TRBJ1-2; d_call: TRBD1; clone_size: .; v_call: TRBV27; cdr3_length: 14; cdr3_aa: CASSPLLTGVVYTF; cdr3_nt: TGTGCCAGCAGCCCCCTCCTGACAGGGGTGGTCTACACCTTC
j_call: TRBJ1-2; d_call: .; clone_size: few; v_call: TRBV29-1; cdr3_length: 13; cdr3_aa: CSVAAGQNYGYTF; cdr3_nt: TGCAGCGTTGCGGCAGGCCAGAACTATGGCTACACCTTC
j_call: TRBJ2-1; d_call: TRBD2; clone_size: .; v_call: TRBV6-5; cdr3_length: 14; cdr3_aa: CASSTSDMLDEQFF; cdr3_nt: TGTGCCAGCTCTACTAGCGACATGCTCGATGAGCAGTTCTTC
j_call: TRBJ2-1; d_call: TRBD2; clone_size: few; v_call: TRBV5-6; cdr3_length: 16; cdr3_aa: CASSLRAGGPWDEQFF; cdr3_nt: TGTGCCAGCAGCTTGAGAGCGGGGGGTCCCTGGGATGAGCAGTTCTTC
j_call: TRBJ1-1; d_call: TRBD1; clone_size: .; v_call: TRBV7-6; cdr3_length: 16; cdr3_aa: CASSLGQGARNTEAFF; cdr3_nt: TGTGCCAGCAGCTTGGGACAGGGGGCGCGGAACACTGAAGCTTTCTTT
j_call: TRBJ2-1; d_call: .; clone_size: once; v_call: TRBV4-1; cdr3_length: 14; cdr3_aa: CASSQDTYYNEQFF; cdr3_nt: TGCGCCAGCAGCCAAGATACTTACTACAATGAGCAGTTCTTC
j_call: TRBJ2-7; d_call: TRBD1; clone_size: .; v_call: TRBV15; cdr3_length: 14; cdr3_aa: CATSWDRGPYEQYF; cdr3_nt: TGTGCCACCAGTTGGGACAGGGGACCCTACGAGCAGTACTTC
j_call: TRBJ1-1; d_call: .; clone_size: few; v_call: TRBV6-8; cdr3_length: 17; cdr3_aa: CASSYGTVFGANTEAFF; cdr3_nt: TGTGCCAGCAGTTACGGGACCGTATTTGGCGCGAACACTGAAGCTTTCTTT
j_call: TRBJ2-7; d_call: .; clone_size: few; v_call: TRBV5-1; cdr3_length: 13; cdr3_aa: CASSPEQGLEQYF; cdr3_nt: TGCGCCAGCAGCCCCGAACAGGGACTCGAGCAGTACTTC
j_call: TRBJ1-2; d_call: .; clone_size: .; v_call: TRBV4-1; cdr3_length: 16; cdr3_aa: CASSQVGRALSYGYTF; cdr3_nt: TGCGCCAGCAGCCAAGTTGGTCGGGCCCTTAGCTATGGCTACACCTTC
j_call: TRBJ2-1; d_call: TRBD2; clone_size: .; v_call: TRBV6-2/TRBV6-3; cdr3_length: 15; cdr3_aa: CASRSLAGTHNGQFF; cdr3_nt: TGTGCCAGCAGGAGCCTAGCGGGGACCCACAATGGGCAGTTCTTC
j_call: TRBJ2-1; d_call: .; clone_size: few; v_call: TRBV14; cdr3_length: 15; cdr3_aa: CASSQGQTGVSEQFF; cdr3_nt: TGTGCCAGCAGCCAAGGACAGACGGGCGTCAGTGAGCAGTTCTTC
j_call: TRBJ2-1; d_call: TRBD2; clone_size: .; v_call: TRBV20-1; cdr3_length: 17; cdr3_aa: CSALSLAGGSSYNEQFF; cdr3_nt: TGCAGTGCTCTATCACTAGCGGGAGGGAGCTCCTACAATGAGCAGTTCTTC
j_call: TRBJ1-1; d_call: .; clone_size: .; v_call: TRBV14; cdr3_length: 16; cdr3_aa: CASSHPKAGWNTEAFF; cdr3_nt: TGTGCCAGCAGCCACCCTAAAGCAGGGTGGAACACTGAAGCTTTCTTT
j_call: TRBJ2-3; d_call: .; clone_size: .; v_call: TRBV6-4; cdr3_length: 14; cdr3_aa: CASSMGPSTDTQYF; cdr3_nt: TGTGCCAGCAGCATGGGACCAAGCACAGATACGCAGTATTTT
j_call: TRBJ2-3; d_call: .; clone_size: few; v_call: TRBV12-3/TRBV12-4; cdr3_length: 14; cdr3_aa: CASSLAPGVVTQYF; cdr3_nt: TGTGCCAGCAGTTTGGCTCCAGGGGTCGTTACGCAGTATTTT
j_call: TRBJ2-7; d_call: .; clone_size: once; v_call: TRBV13; cdr3_length: 15; cdr3_aa: CASSLAGSGVHEQYF; cdr3_nt: TGTGCCAGCAGCTTGGCGGGCTCGGGGGTCCACGAGCAGTACTTC
j_call: TRBJ2-5; d_call: .; clone_size: .; v_call: TRBV9; cdr3_length: 12; cdr3_aa: CASIVSQETQYF; cdr3_nt: TGTGCCAGCATAGTCAGCCAAGAGACCCAGTACTTC
j_call: TRBJ2-1; d_call: .; clone_size: few; v_call: TRBV7-3; cdr3_length: 11; cdr3_aa: CASSLGFEQFF; cdr3_nt: TGTGCCAGCAGCTTAGGCTTTGAGCAGTTCTTC
j_call: TRBJ1-1; d_call: .; clone_size: few; v_call: TRBV29-1; cdr3_length: 9; cdr3_aa: CRKEGGAFF; cdr3_nt: TGCAGGAAGGAGGGGGGAGCTTTCTTT
j_call: TRBJ1-3; d_call: .; clone_size: few; v_call: TRBV5-1; cdr3_length: 16; cdr3_aa: CASSFSGTDSGNTIYF; cdr3_nt: TGCGCCAGCAGCTTCTCCGGGACGGACTCTGGAAACACCATATATTTT
j_call: TRBJ2-7; d_call: TRBD2; clone_size: .; v_call: TRBV12-3/TRBV12-4; cdr3_length: 14; cdr3_aa: CASSWYGGGDEQYF; cdr3_nt: TGTGCCAGCAGTTGGTACGGCGGGGGAGACGAGCAGTACTTC
j_call: TRBJ2-3; d_call: .; clone_size: .; v_call: TRBV27; cdr3_length: 13; cdr3_aa: CASSSDPWDAQYF; cdr3_nt: TGTGCCAGCAGTTCGGACCCTTGGGATGCGCAGTATTTT
j_call: TRBJ2-7; d_call: .; clone_size: .; v_call: TRBV21-1; cdr3_length: 16; cdr3_aa: CASSKVWTPSRYEQYF; cdr3_nt: TGTGCCAGCAGCAAAGTTTGGACTCCCTCCCGCTACGAGCAGTACTTC
j_call: TRBJ1-2; d_call: .; clone_size: .; v_call: TRBV7-6; cdr3_length: 18; cdr3_aa: CASSLPRTGDVPNYGYTF; cdr3_nt: TGTGCCAGCAGCTTGCCCAGAACCGGGGACGTTCCTAACTATGGCTACACCTTC
j_call: TRBJ2-2; d_call: .; clone_size: .; v_call: TRBV5-1; cdr3_length: 15; cdr3_aa: CASGPVIANTGELFF; cdr3_nt: TGCGCCAGCGGCCCCGTGATCGCGAACACCGGGGAGCTGTTTTTT
j_call: TRBJ2-5; d_call: .; clone_size: few; v_call: TRBV2; cdr3_length: 13; cdr3_aa: CASAVAGSAEQYF; cdr3_nt: TGTGCCAGCGCCGTCGCTGGTAGCGCGGAGCAGTACTTC
j_call: TRBJ2-3; d_call: TRBD1; clone_size: .; v_call: TRBV24-1; cdr3_length: 15; cdr3_aa: CATRDRSSPTDTQYF; cdr3_nt: TGTGCCACCAGGGACAGGAGTAGTCCCACAGATACGCAGTATTTT
j_call: TRBJ1-1; d_call: .; clone_size: .; v_call: TRBV7-9; cdr3_length: 14; cdr3_aa: CASSLVYGGTEAFF; cdr3_nt: TGTGCCAGCAGCTTAGTTTACGGTGGCACTGAAGCTTTCTTT
j_call: TRBJ1-1; d_call: TRBD1; clone_size: .; v_call: TRBV9; cdr3_length: 16; cdr3_aa: CASSAGFDRGNTEAFF; cdr3_nt: TGTGCCAGCAGCGCGGGATTTGACAGGGGGAACACTGAAGCTTTCTTT
j_call: TRBJ2-7; d_call: TRBD2; clone_size: .; v_call: TRBV20-1; cdr3_length: 14; cdr3_aa: CSAPFAGGAYEQYF; cdr3_nt: TGCAGTGCCCCCTTCGCGGGGGGCGCCTACGAGCAGTACTTC
j_call: TRBJ2-3; d_call: .; clone_size: .; v_call: TRBV6-1; cdr3_length: 12; cdr3_aa: CATQTDQDTQYF; cdr3_nt: TGTGCCACCCAGACAGACCAAGATACGCAGTATTTT
j_call: TRBJ2-7; d_call: .; clone_size: many; v_call: TRBV4-1; cdr3_length: 15; cdr3_aa: CASSQALGSSYEQYF; cdr3_nt: TGCGCCAGCAGCCAAGCGTTGGGTTCTTCCTACGAGCAGTACTTC
j_call: TRBJ2-7; d_call: .; clone_size: .; v_call: TRBV7-9; cdr3_length: 16; cdr3_aa: CASSLTKGPLSYEQYF; cdr3_nt: TGTGCCAGCAGCTTAACGAAGGGGCCCCTCTCCTACGAGCAGTACTTC